This TCR beta chain was recorded in a study of blood T cells in healthy people across ages. Study conclusions and caveats: Estimates drawn from one million T cells were deemed to understate diversity. In the absence of known donor CMV status, changes in expanded clonotypes were possibly confounded.

Concerning this clonotype itself: Its antigen is as yet unknown.

Looked up from germline, CDR1 is KGHDR and CDR2 is SFDVKD. V gave up 5 bases and J gave up 6 bases; unmatched junction bases: 4. The CDR3 totals 13 residues. Next came a second PCR, run for 7 to 11 cycles, which used a sample-barcoded 5' primer along with a J-beta primer mix. Using its own MiXCR run on the 5' RACE reads, TCRdb lists one record per CDR3 protein. The table records about 570,000 distinct CDR3 sequences, 27% of them present only once. Each donor was a healthy Caucasian individual from Russia, aged about 6 to 95. This chain links TRBV24-1 with TRBJ2-3; TRBD1 matches 7 bases. The TCR was taken from a woman aged 70-85 years in good health. Material for sequencing was blood. The chain's CDR3 is CATSVPRGDTQYF. The CDR3 bases are TGTGCCACCAGTGTTCCCAGGGGGGATACGCAGTATTTT.